This TCR beta chain was sequenced in a study of OX40 agonist ivuxolimab in advanced cancers. The wider study: Patients were 82.7% male with ages about 23 to 80, mean 60. Overall study results and limits: It was not determined which antigens were specifically recognized by the peripheral T cells that had undergone clonal expansion. Clonal expansion in partial responders at 0.1-3.0 mg/kg ranked among the lowest.

Researchers took blood at baseline, on cycle 4 day 1, and on cycle 7 day 1. Between the trimmed V and J ends, which lost 0 bases and 0 bases, there was a span of 19 bases. The CDR3 length is 19 residues. Germline CDR1 is SGHRS and CDR2 is YFSETQ. With respect to this clone: Its matching antigen is unknown.

The repertoire was sequenced with immunoSEQ multiplex PCR; TCRdb's copy has only in-frame clones and lacks some. The table lists over 15,000 clones, roughly 72% of them singletons. The TCR was taken from an adult with an advanced solid tumor such as melanoma, head and neck, liver or kidney cancer. The sequencing here drew on CD4+ or CD8+ T cells sorted from blood, taken in a trial of the OX40 agonist ivuxolimab. V and J are TRBV5-1 and TRBJ1-3; tentatively, D is TRBD1 (6 bases). As DNA, the CDR3 is TGCGCCAGCAGCTTGGCCGGAGGGGGGTCACTCGTCTCTGGAAACACCATATATTTT. It encodes CASSLAGGGSLVSGNTIYF.